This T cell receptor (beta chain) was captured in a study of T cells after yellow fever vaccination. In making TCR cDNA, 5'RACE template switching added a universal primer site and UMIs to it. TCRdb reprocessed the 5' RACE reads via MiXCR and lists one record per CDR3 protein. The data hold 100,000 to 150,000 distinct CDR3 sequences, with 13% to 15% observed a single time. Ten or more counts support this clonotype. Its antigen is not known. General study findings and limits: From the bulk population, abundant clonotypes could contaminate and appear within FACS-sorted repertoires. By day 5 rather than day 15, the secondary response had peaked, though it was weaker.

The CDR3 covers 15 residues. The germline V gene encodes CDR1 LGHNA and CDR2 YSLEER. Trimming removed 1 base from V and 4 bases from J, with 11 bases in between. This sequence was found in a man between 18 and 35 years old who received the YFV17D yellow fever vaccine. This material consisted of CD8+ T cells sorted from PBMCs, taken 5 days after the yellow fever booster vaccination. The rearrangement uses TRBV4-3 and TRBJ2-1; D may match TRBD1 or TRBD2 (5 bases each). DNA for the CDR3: TGCGCCAGCAGCCAAGGAGGGGAACGGTACAATGAGCAGTTCTTC. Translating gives CASSQGGERYNEQFF.